This T cell receptor (beta chain) emerged from a study of tumor-infiltrating lymphocytes in localized non-small cell lung cancer. Study results and caveats: Different pieces of the same tissue were used for each assay. IM1 and IM2 tumors showed no difference in T-cell fraction. Tumor T-cell fraction from TCR sequencing was not associated with recurrence-free survival (p = 0.61).

The table came from immunoSEQ multiplex PCR; TCRdb's copy has only in-frame clones and leaves some out. The sample lists 14,000 or so clones, approximately 70% occurring once. In regard to this clone: Its antigen is not identified.

The CDR3 covers 12 residues. Trimming left V 7 bases short and J 6 bases short, with 10 bases between. The germline V gene encodes CDR1 MGHDK and CDR2 SYGVNS. The material sequenced was lung tumor tissue. The rearrangement uses TRBV25-1 and TRBJ2-1; D uncertain. This receptor was obtained from a human donor with non-small cell lung cancer. Written as DNA, the CDR3 is TGTGCCAGCAACGAAGGGATCAATGAGCAGTTCTTC. Translating it yields CASNEGINEQFF. Filled out from reference TRBV25-1 and TRBJ2-1, the complete variable domain reads EADIYQTPRYLVIGTGKKITLECSQTMGHDKMYWYQQDPGMELHLIHYSYGVNSTEKGDLSSESTVSRIRTEHFPLTLESARPSHTSQYLCASNEGINEQFFGPGTRLTVL.